The clone carrying this T cell receptor beta chain was seen once. This specimen comes from a study of blood T cell repertoires in COVID-19. Study information: PBMCs, B-cell-depleted T cells, or T cells provided the cDNA or gDNA that made up the material.

The CDR3 has 16 residues. The V and J ends lost 3 bases and 8 bases respectively, with 19 bases between them. CDR1 LGHNA and CDR2 YNFKEQ come from the germline V gene. Original processing methods: By means of reference gene primer amplification, nucleated cell counts were estimated. The table came from immunoSEQ multiplex PCR; TCRdb's copy has only in-frame clones and leaves some out. That table supplies the V and J calls and clone size; D and trimming were determined from the DNA. The sample gives some 200,000 clones, about 75% of which show up once; around 8.1% is in the top ten. The sequence was obtained from a woman aged 50 to 65 with active or convalescent COVID-19. The rearrangement joins TRBV4-2 to TRBJ1-4, with D perhaps matching TRBD1 (6 bases). Input material: peripheral blood. CDR3 nucleotides: TGTGCCAGCAGCCAGGAACCAGGGGCATTGGGGGAAAAACTGTTTTTT. Residues: CASSQEPGALGEKLFF.